These 3 T cell receptor beta chains were sequenced from one sample in a study of blood T cell repertoires in COVID-19. Measured with immunoSEQ multiplex PCR; TCRdb has only the in-frame clones, and not every one. In the table there are roughly 190,000 clones, around 82% of which are singletons. Sequencing input: PBMCs or T cells enriched from blood (not recorded which). The receptors were gathered from a woman aged 60-70 years with acute COVID-19.

The chain carries TRBV18 and TRBJ2-7, with 7 bases fitting TRBD1. Germline lookup yields CDR1 KGHSH and CDR2 LQKENI. V was pared by 2 bases and J by 5 bases, with 6 bases of the junction left unmatched. The CDR3 contains 14 residues. This CDR3 reads CASSPADRFDEQYF. Written as DNA, the CDR3 is TGTGCCAGCTCACCAGCGGACAGGTTCGACGAGCAGTACTTC.

The chain joins TRBV19 to TRBJ1-5; D possibly corresponds to TRBD1 (6 bases). This CDR3 comprises 19 residues. CDR1 is LNHDA and CDR2 is SQIVND in the germline V gene (reference sequence). The V gene lost 2 bases and the J gene lost 4 bases, with 24 bases spanning the gap. The CDR3 reads CASSILPTSGRGQNQPQHF. The CDR3 bases are TGTGCCAGTAGTATATTACCTACCTCGGGCAGGGGCCAAAATCAGCCCCAGCATTTT.

This clone showed up many times. The V gene is TRBV19, the J gene TRBJ1-5, with 7 bases fitting TRBD1. The germline V gene has CDR1 LNHDA and CDR2 SQIVND (reference sequence). Trimming cost V 7 bases and J 5 bases; bases outside gene matches: 14. The CDR3 runs to 16 residues. CDR3 sequence: CASTQMTSGGHQPQHF. CDR3 coding DNA: TGTGCCAGTACCCAAATGACCTCAGGGGGTCATCAGCCCCAGCATTTT.